This TCR beta chain was observed in a study of blood T cell repertoires in COVID-19. Recruitment covered about 25 US areas and drew participants whose ages spanned about 18 to 95 years. Germline CDR1 and CDR2: SNHLY and FYNNEI. J was trimmed by 15 bases and V by 1 base; bases with no gene match: 6. CDR3 length: 12 residues. Using immunoSEQ multiplex PCR, the repertoire was profiled, and TCRdb retains in-frame clones only, with some absent. The sample has some 170,000 clones, less than 90% seen once; the top ten hold 0.95% to 1.5%. The sequencing sample was made of PBMCs or T cells enriched from blood (not recorded which). The source is a human donor with acute COVID-19. The donor label of this sample is uncertain. V and J are TRBV2 and TRBJ2-1, with 7 positions matching TRBD1. The CDR3 coding sequence is TGTGCCAGCAGTGAAGGGACAGGTATATCGTTCTTC. Translated: CASSEGTGISFF.